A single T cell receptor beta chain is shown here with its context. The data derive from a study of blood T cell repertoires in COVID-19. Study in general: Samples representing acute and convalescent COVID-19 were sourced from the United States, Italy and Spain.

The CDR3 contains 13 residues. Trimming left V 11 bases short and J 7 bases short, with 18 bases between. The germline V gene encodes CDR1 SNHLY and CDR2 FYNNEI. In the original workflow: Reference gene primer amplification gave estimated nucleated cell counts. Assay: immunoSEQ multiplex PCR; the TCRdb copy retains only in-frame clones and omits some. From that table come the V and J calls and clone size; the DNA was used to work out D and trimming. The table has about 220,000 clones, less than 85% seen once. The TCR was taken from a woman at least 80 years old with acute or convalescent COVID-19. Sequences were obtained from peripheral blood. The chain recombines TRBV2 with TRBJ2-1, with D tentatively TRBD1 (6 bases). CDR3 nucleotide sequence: TGTGCCCACACAGGGTTATTGGATAATGAGCAGTTCTTC. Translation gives CAHTGLLDNEQFF.